This TCR beta chain was observed in a study of technical replicates of blood from a few donors. TCRdb's table, derived via immunoSEQ multiplex PCR, lists solely in-frame clones and lacks some. In the table there are some 62,000 clones, more than 70% of which are singletons. The sequence was obtained from a human donor in good health. Some clones in this sample may be carry-over from other donors' samples. The source material was PBMCs.

In DNA, the CDR3 is TGTGCCAGCAGCGTAGTAGCGGGAGAAGAGACCCAGTACTTC. Translating gives CASSVVAGEETQYF. The chain couples TRBV9 to TRBJ2-5, with 9 bases lining up with TRBD2. The CDR3 consists of 14 residues. Germline V lookup: CDR1 SGDLS, CDR2 YYNGEE. The ends lost 0 bases at V and 3 bases at J; junction bases unmatched: 0.